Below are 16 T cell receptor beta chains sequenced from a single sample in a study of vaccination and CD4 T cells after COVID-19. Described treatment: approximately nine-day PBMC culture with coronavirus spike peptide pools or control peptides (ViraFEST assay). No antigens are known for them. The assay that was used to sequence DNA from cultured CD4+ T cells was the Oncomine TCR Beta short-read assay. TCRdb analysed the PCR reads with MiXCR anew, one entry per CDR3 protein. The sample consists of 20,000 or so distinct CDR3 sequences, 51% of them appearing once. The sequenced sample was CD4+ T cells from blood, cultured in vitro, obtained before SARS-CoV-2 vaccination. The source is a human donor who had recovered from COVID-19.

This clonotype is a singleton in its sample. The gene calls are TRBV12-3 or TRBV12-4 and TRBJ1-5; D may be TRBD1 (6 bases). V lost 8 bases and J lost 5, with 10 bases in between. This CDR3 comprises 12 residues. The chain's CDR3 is CASRDIYQPQHF. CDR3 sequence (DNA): TGTGCCAGCCGGGACATTTATCAGCCCCAGCATTTT.

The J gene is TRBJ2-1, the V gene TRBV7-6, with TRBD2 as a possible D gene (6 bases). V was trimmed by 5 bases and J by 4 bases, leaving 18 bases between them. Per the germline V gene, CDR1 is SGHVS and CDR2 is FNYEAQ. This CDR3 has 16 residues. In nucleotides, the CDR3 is TGTGCCAGCAGCCCCGAGGGTAGCGGACTGTACAATGAGCAGTTCTTC. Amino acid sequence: CASSPEGSGLYNEQFF.

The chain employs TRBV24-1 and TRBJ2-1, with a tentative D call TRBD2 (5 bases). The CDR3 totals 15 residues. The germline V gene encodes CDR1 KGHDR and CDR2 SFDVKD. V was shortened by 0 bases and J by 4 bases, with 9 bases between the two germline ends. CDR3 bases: TGTGCCACCAGTGATTTGTCGGGAAAATACAATGAGCAGTTCTTC. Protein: CATSDLSGKYNEQFF.

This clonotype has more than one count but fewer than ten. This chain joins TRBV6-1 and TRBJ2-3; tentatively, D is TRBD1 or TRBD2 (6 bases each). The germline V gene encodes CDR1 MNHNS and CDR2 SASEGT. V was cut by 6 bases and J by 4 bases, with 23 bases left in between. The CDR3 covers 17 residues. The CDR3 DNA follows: TGTGCCAGCAGCCCCACCTCTACATCGGGGGCCGCAGATACGCAGTATTTT. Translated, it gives CASSPTSTSGAADTQYF.

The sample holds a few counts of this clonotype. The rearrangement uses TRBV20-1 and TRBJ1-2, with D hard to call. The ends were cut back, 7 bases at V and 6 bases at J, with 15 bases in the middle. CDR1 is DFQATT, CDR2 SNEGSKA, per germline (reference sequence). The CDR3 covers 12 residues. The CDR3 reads CSVQWQANGYTF. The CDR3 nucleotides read TGCAGTGTTCAGTGGCAGGCGAATGGCTACACCTTC.

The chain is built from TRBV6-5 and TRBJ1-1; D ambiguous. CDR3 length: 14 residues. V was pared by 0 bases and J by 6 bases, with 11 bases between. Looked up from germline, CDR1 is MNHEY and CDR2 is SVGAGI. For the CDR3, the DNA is TGTGCCAGCAGTTACTCCGGGGAGCCGGCTGAAGCTTTCTTT. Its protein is CASSYSGEPAEAFF.

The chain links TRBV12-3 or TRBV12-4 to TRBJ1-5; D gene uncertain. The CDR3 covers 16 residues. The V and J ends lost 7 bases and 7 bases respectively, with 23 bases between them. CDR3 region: CASTLMSGGRWQPQHF. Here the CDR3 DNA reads TGTGCCAGCACCCTAATGAGTGGAGGGAGGTGGCAGCCCCAGCATTTT.

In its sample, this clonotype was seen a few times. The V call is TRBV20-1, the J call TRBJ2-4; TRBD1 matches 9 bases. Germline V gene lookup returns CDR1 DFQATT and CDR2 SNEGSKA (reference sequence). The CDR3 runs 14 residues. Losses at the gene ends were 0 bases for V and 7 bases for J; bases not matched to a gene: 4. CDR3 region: CSARDGTGWNIQYF. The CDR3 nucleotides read TGCAGTGCTAGAGACGGGACAGGGTGGAACATTCAGTACTTC.

The CDR3 DNA follows: TGTGCCAGCTCACCAGAAGGCCGAATTTACACTGAAGCTTTCTTT. Its protein is CASSPEGRIYTEAFF. The chain employs TRBV18 and TRBJ1-1, with unresolved D. V lost 2 bases to trimming and J lost 3 bases, with 13 bases between them. Germline V gene lookup returns CDR1 KGHSH and CDR2 LQKENI. This CDR3 comprises 15 residues.

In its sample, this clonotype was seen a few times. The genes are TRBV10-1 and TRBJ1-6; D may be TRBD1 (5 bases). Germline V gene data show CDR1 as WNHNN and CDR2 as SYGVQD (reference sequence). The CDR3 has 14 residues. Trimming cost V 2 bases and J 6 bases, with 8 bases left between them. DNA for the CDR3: TGCGCCAGCAGTGAGGGGACGCTTAATTCACCCCTCCACTTT. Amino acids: CASSEGTLNSPLHF.

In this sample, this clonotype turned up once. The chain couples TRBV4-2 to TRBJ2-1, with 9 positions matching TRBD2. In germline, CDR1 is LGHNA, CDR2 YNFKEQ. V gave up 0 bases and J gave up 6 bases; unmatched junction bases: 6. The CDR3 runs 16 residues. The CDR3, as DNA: TGTGCCAGCAGCCAAGATCGGGGCGGGGGGGGCAATGAGCAGTTCTTC. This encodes CASSQDRGGGGNEQFF.

DNA for the CDR3: TGTGCCAGCACCCTGGGACAGGGGGCAACTTTTGAAGCTTTCTTT. Translated, it gives CASTLGQGATFEAFF. V usage is TRBV6-1 and J usage is TRBJ1-1, with 12 nucleotides matching TRBD1. Per the germline V gene, CDR1 is MNHNS and CDR2 is SASEGT. This CDR3 is 15 amino acids long. V shed 7 bases, J shed 7 bases, and the junction held 10 bases outside the gene matches.

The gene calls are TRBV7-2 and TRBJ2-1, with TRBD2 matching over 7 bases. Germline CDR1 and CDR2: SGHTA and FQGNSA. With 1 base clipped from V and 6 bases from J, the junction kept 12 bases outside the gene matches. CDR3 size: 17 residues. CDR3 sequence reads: CASSLVRPGLNPNEQFF. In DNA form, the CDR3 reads TGTGCCAGCAGCTTAGTTAGACCGGGACTAAACCCCAATGAGCAGTTCTTC.

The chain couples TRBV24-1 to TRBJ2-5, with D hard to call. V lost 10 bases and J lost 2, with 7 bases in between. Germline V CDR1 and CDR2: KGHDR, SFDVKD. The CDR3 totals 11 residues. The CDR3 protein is CATERQETQYF. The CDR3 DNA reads TGTGCCACAGAGCGACAAGAGACCCAGTACTTC.

CDR3 residues: CASSPPDYSNQPQHF. The CDR3 bases are TGTGCCAGCAGCCCACCGGATTATAGCAATCAGCCCCAGCATTTT. The V and J genes are TRBV7-8 and TRBJ1-5; no clear D gene. There are 15 residues in the CDR3. V was trimmed by 5 bases and J by 0 bases, leaving 11 bases between them. Germline V CDR1 and CDR2: SGHVS, FQNEAQ.

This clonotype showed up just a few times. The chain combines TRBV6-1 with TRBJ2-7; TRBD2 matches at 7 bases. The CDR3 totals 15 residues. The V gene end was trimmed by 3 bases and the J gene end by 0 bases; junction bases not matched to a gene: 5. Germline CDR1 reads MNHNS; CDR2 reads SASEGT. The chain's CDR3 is CASSEMAGDSYEQYF. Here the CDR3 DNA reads TGTGCCAGCAGTGAGATGGCGGGAGACTCCTACGAGCAGTACTTC.